Listed below are T cell receptor beta chains from one sample, sequenced in a study of human T cells and chemical hapten exposure. Each CDR3 protein is one row after TCRdb ran MiXCR on the RACE reads. The table has about 120,000 distinct CDR3 sequences, about 13% seen once. The sequencing used whole blood, collected in connection with sensitization to the hapten diphenylcyclopropenone (DPC). The receptor set was obtained from a woman younger than 35 with alopecia areata. Some clones in this sample may be carry-over from other donors' samples. Both conserved end residues are part of each CDR3. Each record gives: J gene, clone size, V gene, D gene, CDR3 protein, CDR3 DNA. D genes are given only for firm matches. Clone size is given for some rows only: seen once, a few or many times, or a class if the clone is expanded.

>TRBJ2-7|few|TRBV4-3|.
CASSQEDTENYEQYF
TGCGCCAGCAGCCAAGAAGACACCGAAAACTACGAGCAGTACTTC
>TRBJ1-1|.|TRBV4-3|.
CASSSRGNTEAFF
TGCGCCAGCAGCTCGAGGGGGAACACTGAAGCTTTCTTT
>TRBJ1-1|few|TRBV14|.
CASSQASGNLNTEAFF
TGTGCCAGCAGCCAAGCGTCAGGGAACCTGAACACTGAAGCTTTCTTT
>TRBJ1-5|many|TRBV5-1|.
CASSFRGGNQPQHF
TGCGCCAGCTCATTCAGAGGAGGTAATCAGCCCCAGCATTTT
>TRBJ1-2|few|TRBV4-2|.
CASSQSPLRYGYTF
TGTGCCAGCAGCCAGTCCCCTCTTCGCTATGGCTACACCTTC
>TRBJ2-3|.|TRBV15|.
CATSRDPRADTQYF
TGTGCCACCAGCAGAGACCCTAGGGCAGATACGCAGTATTTT
>TRBJ2-7|.|TRBV4-3|.
CASSQDPRQYEQYF
TGCGCCAGCAGCCAAGATCCCAGACAATACGAGCAGTACTTC
>TRBJ2-7|.|TRBV20-1|TRBD1
CSALRDRRYEQYF
TGCAGTGCTCTCCGGGACAGGCGCTACGAGCAGTACTTC
>TRBJ2-2|.|TRBV7-2|TRBD2
CASSSKRGGYAGELFF
TGTGCCAGCAGCTCAAAACGGGGAGGGTATGCCGGGGAGCTGTTTTTT
>TRBJ2-5|few|TRBV24-1|.
CATSDHVAGPETQYF
TGTGCCACCAGTGACCACGTCGCAGGTCCCGAGACCCAGTACTTC
>TRBJ2-1|.|TRBV2|TRBD2
CASSHGLAGGNEQFF
TGTGCCAGCAGTCACGGACTAGCGGGGGGAAATGAGCAGTTCTTC
>TRBJ2-4|many|TRBV9|TRBD2
CASSEGSSGGLNIQYF
TGTGCCAGCAGCGAAGGATCTAGCGGGGGGCTGAACATTCAGTACTTC
>TRBJ2-7|many|TRBV28|.
CASSLVEGEQYF
TGTGCCAGCAGTTTAGTAGAGGGCGAGCAGTACTTC
>TRBJ2-3|.|TRBV4-1|TRBD1
CASSQDRRQGARDTQYF
TGCGCCAGCAGCCAAGATAGAAGACAGGGGGCGAGAGATACGCAGTATTTT
>TRBJ2-1|.|TRBV6-2/TRBV6-3|TRBD2
CASMVGGGNEQFF
TGTGCCAGCATGGTCGGGGGGGGAAATGAGCAGTTCTTC
>TRBJ1-4|few|TRBV6-5|.
CASSYRAEEKLFF
TGTGCCAGCAGTTACCGGGCGGAGGAAAAACTGTTTTTT
>TRBJ1-2|few|TRBV6-6|.
CASSYRPGHSNYGYTF
TGTGCCAGCAGTTACCGCCCGGGACATTCTAACTATGGCTACACCTTC
>TRBJ2-2|few|TRBV7-9|.
CASSLAPVGKNTGELFF
TGTGCCAGCAGCTTAGCCCCAGTGGGCAAGAACACCGGGGAGCTGTTTTTT
>TRBJ1-6|few|TRBV5-5|TRBD1
CASSLDWTGGPNSPLHF
TGTGCCAGCAGCTTGGACTGGACAGGGGGTCCTAATTCACCCCTCCACTTT
>TRBJ2-5|.|TRBV20-1|TRBD2
CSASPGIAGGLYQETQYF
TGCAGTGCTAGCCCCGGGATAGCGGGGGGCTTGTACCAAGAGACCCAGTACTTC
>TRBJ2-3|many|TRBV7-2|TRBD2
CASSLPGLVVDTQYF
TGTGCCAGCAGCTTACCCGGACTAGTTGTGGATACGCAGTATTTT
>TRBJ2-3|.|TRBV5-1|.
CASSFSGIAVDTQYF
TGCGCCAGCAGCTTTTCAGGGATTGCGGTGGATACGCAGTATTTT
>TRBJ1-5|few|TRBV29-1|TRBD1
CSAGQGNQPQHF
TGCAGCGCGGGACAGGGCAATCAGCCCCAGCATTTT
>TRBJ1-1|few|TRBV3-1|.
CASSQWTYGSNTEAFF
TGTGCCAGCAGCCAATGGACGTACGGGTCCAACACTGAAGCTTTCTTT
>TRBJ1-4|few|TRBV4-3|TRBD1
CASSYSGTGSEKLFF
TGCGCCAGCAGCTACTCCGGGACAGGGTCTGAAAAACTGTTTTTT
>TRBJ2-2|.|TRBV5-1|.
CASSLEGIASGNTGELFF
TGCGCCAGCAGCTTGGAAGGTATAGCGAGCGGGAACACCGGGGAGCTGTTTTTT
>TRBJ2-2|few|TRBV15|TRBD2
CATGTSTGELFF
TGTGCCACCGGGACTAGCACCGGGGAGCTGTTTTTT
>TRBJ2-3|.|TRBV20-1|TRBD1
CSADRATDTQYF
TGCAGTGCGGACAGGGCGACAGATACGCAGTATTTT
>TRBJ2-7|many|TRBV7-9|TRBD1
CASSFAPDRVEQYF
TGTGCCAGCAGCTTTGCCCCGGACAGGGTCGAGCAGTACTTC
>TRBJ2-1|many|TRBV7-9|TRBD2
CASSPPGGSTSRFF
TGTGCCAGCAGCCCCCCGGGGGGGTCTACTTCCAGGTTCTTC
>TRBJ2-7|few|TRBV6-2/TRBV6-3|.
CASSYPGTQYF
TGTGCCAGCAGTTATCCGGGAACGCAGTACTTC
>TRBJ2-5|many|TRBV7-6|.
CASRDIQETQYF
TGTGCCAGCAGGGATATACAAGAGACCCAGTACTTC
>TRBJ1-2|.|TRBV5-1|.
CATRTGTTTYGYTF
TGCGCCACCAGAACAGGGACGACAACCTATGGCTACACCTTC
>TRBJ1-6|few|TRBV25-1|.
CASSEFSRVQSPLHF
TGTGCCAGCAGTGAATTTAGCAGGGTTCAATCACCCCTCCACTTT
>TRBJ1-6|few|TRBV3-1|.
CASGQEGSPLHF
TGTGCCAGCGGCCAAGAAGGCTCACCCCTCCACTTT
>TRBJ1-2|.|TRBV7-2|.
CASSSVGVSGYTF
TGTGCCAGCAGTTCCGTTGGGGTGTCTGGCTACACCTTC
>TRBJ2-4|.|TRBV11-2|TRBD1
CASSLPRDSSLKNIQYF
TGTGCCAGCAGCTTACCGAGGGACAGCTCACTCAAAAACATTCAGTACTTC
>TRBJ2-1|.|TRBV5-1|.
CASSPRSTGYNEQFF
TGCGCCAGCAGCCCCAGATCGACAGGTTACAATGAGCAGTTCTTC
>TRBJ1-2|.|TRBV12-3/TRBV12-4|.
CASSSVNYGYTF
TGTGCCAGCAGTTCCGTTAACTATGGCTACACCTTC
>TRBJ2-1|many|TRBV27|TRBD2
CASSSRTSGGDNEQFF
TGTGCCAGCAGTTCCCGGACTAGCGGGGGAGACAATGAGCAGTTCTTC